These 10 T cell receptor beta chains were sequenced from one sample in a study of CD8+ T cells in alopecia areata. It was cDNA, reverse transcribed from extracted RNA, that served as the sequencing template. Sequenced by immunoSEQ multiplex PCR; TCRdb stores in-frame clones only, minus some. This sample has nearly 110,000 clones, with less than 90% found just once. Treatment in this sample: oral pan-JAK inhibitor, 5-10 mg twice daily. Source: CD8+ T cells sorted from blood, taken at week 24, from a patient treated with tofacitinib. The receptors originated from a human donor with alopecia areata.

The rearrangement joins TRBV27 to TRBJ2-5, with D possibly matching TRBD1 (5 bases). The V and J ends lost 0 bases and 3 bases respectively, with 8 bases between them. The CDR3 runs to 14 residues. Germline CDR1 MNHEY, CDR2 SMNVEV (reference sequence). The CDR3 here is CASSLSGQEETQYF. In DNA, the CDR3 is TGTGCCAGCAGTTTATCTGGACAAGAAGAGACCCAGTACTTC.

V and J are TRBV11-2 and TRBJ2-2; D is possibly TRBD1 (5 bases). The germline gives CDR1 SGHAT, CDR2 FQNNGV. V was trimmed by 0 bases and J by 4 bases, leaving 12 bases between them. The CDR3 has 16 residues. The CDR3 DNA reads as TGTGCCAGCAGCTTAGAAGCCAGGGTGGCCACCGGGGAGCTGTTTTTT. This sequence encodes CASSLEARVATGELFF.

V is TRBV5-1 and J is TRBJ2-5, with D perhaps TRBD1 (6 bases). The CDR3 runs 17 residues. Germline CDR1 and CDR2: SGHRS and YFSETQ. The V and J ends lost 0 bases and 0 bases respectively, with 15 bases between them. The chain's CDR3 is CASSLGFGGVNQETQYF. Here the CDR3 DNA reads TGCGCCAGCAGCTTGGGGTTTGGGGGCGTGAACCAAGAGACCCAGTACTTC.

This clone showed up just once. The rearrangement uses TRBV14 and TRBJ2-3, with no clear D. Germline loops: CDR1 SGHDN, CDR2 FVKESK. V gave up 1 base and J gave up 2 bases, with 4 bases separating them. The CDR3 has 13 amino acids. CDR3 nucleotide sequence: TGTGCCAGCAGCCAAGCGTACACAGATACGCAGTATTTT. Protein: CASSQAYTDTQYF. The full variable domain, completed using reference TRBV14 and TRBJ2-3, is EAGVTQFPSHSVIEKGQTVTLRCDPISGHDNLYWYRRVMGKEIKFLLHFVKESKQDESGMPNNRFLAERTGGTYSTLKVQPAELEDSGVYFCASSQAYTDTQYFGPGTRLTVL.

This chain connects TRBV7-8 to TRBJ2-1; no definite D call. The CDR3 covers 13 residues. Germline CDR1 SGHVS, CDR2 FQNEAQ. The V end was cut by 3 bases, the J end by 12 bases, with 15 bases between. As DNA, the CDR3 is TGTGCCAGCAGCTTCCACAGACTTTATGGGCAGTTCTTC. This sequence encodes CASSFHRLYGQFF.

The chain combines TRBV7-9 with TRBJ1-1; 7 bases map to TRBD1. Germline-derived CDR1 and CDR2 are SEHNR and FQNEAQ (reference sequence). The CDR3 contains 13 residues. J lost 8 bases, V lost 5 bases, and 8 bases had no gene match. CDR3 sequence reads: CASSPGSTGEAFF. CDR3 sequence (DNA): TGTGCCAGCAGCCCGGGATCGACAGGGGAAGCTTTCTTT.

The chain uses TRBV27 and TRBJ2-7; D uncertain. The CDR3 has 14 residues. The germline CDR1 and CDR2 sequences are MNHEY and SMNVEV (reference sequence). V lost 2 bases and J lost 2, with 10 bases in between. The CDR3 DNA is TGTGCCAGCAGTTTAAACACTCCAACCTACGAGCAGTACTTC. It codes for CASSLNTPTYEQYF.

This chain joins TRBV6-5 and TRBJ1-5; no reliable D call. This CDR3 contains 13 residues. Germline loops: CDR1 MNHEY, CDR2 SVGAGI. The V and J ends lost 6 bases and 7 bases respectively, with 13 bases between them. The CDR3 protein is CASSLGPGQPQHF. CDR3 nucleotides: TGTGCCAGCAGCCTAGGGCCAGGCCAGCCCCAGCATTTT.

The rearrangement uses TRBV6-6 and TRBJ1-4, with a weak D call TRBD1 (6 bases). Germline CDR1 and CDR2: MNHNY and SVGAGI (reference sequence). The CDR3 runs to 14 residues. Trimming took 6 bases from V and 6 from J, leaving 14 bases between them. This CDR3 reads CASRWTETHEKLFF. The CDR3, as DNA: TGTGCCAGCAGATGGACAGAAACGCATGAAAAACTGTTTTTT.

V usage is TRBV4-3 and J usage is TRBJ2-2, with D possibly TRBD2 on 5 matching bases. The CDR3 runs to 14 residues. Germline assignment: CDR1 LGHNA and CDR2 YSLEER. The V end lost 1 base, the J end lost 7 bases, and 10 bases lay between the germline ends. As DNA, the CDR3 is TGCGCCAGCAGCCAAGGGTCCGGGAACGGGGAGCTGTTTTTT. It is translated as CASSQGSGNGELFF.